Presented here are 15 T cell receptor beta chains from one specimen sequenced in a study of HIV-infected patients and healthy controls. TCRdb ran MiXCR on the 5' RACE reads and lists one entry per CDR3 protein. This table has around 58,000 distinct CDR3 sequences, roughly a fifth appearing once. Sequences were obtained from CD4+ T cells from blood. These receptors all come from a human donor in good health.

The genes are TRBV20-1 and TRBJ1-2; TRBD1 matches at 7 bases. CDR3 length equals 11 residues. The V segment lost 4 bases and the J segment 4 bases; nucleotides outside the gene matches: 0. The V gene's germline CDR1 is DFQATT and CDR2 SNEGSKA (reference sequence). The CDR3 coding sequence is TGCAGTGCTACAGGGGGCTATGGCTACACCTTC. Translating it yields CSATGGYGYTF.

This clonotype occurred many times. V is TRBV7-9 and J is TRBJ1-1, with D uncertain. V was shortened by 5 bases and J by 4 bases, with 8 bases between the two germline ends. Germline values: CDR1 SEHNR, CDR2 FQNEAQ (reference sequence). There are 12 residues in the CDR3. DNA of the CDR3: TGTGCCAGCAGCGACATGAGCACTGAAGCTTTCTTT. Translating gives CASSDMSTEAFF.

CDR3 in DNA: TGTGCCAGCCAGAGCCGGGACATCTCCGCAGATACGCAGTATTTT. Residues: CASQSRDISADTQYF. The chain carries TRBV2 and TRBJ2-3; a weak D match, TRBD1 (6 bases). This CDR3 contains 15 residues. CDR1 is SNHLY and CDR2 is FYNNEI in the germline V gene. Trimming removed 8 bases from V and 4 bases from J, with 19 bases in between.

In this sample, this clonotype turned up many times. CDR3 residues: CATSDPTGFRETQYF. The CDR3 DNA is TGTGCCACCAGTGATCCCACAGGGTTTCGGGAGACCCAGTACTTC. The V call is TRBV24-1, the J call TRBJ2-5; tentative D call: TRBD1 (6 bases). The germline gives CDR1 KGHDR, CDR2 SFDVKD. Trimming pared 3 bases from V and 5 bases from J, leaving 15 bases between. The CDR3 runs to 15 residues.

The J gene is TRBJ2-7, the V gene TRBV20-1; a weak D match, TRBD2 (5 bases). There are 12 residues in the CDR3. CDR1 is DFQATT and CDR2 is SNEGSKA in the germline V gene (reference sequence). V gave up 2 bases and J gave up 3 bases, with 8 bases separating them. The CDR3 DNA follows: TGCAGTGCTAGATCCGAGGGCTACGAGCAGTACTTC. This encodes CSARSEGYEQYF.

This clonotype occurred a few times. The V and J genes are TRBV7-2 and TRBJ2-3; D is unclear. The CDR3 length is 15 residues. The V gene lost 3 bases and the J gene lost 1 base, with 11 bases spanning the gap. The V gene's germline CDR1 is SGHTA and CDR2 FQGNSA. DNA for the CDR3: TGTGCCAGCAGCTTTGCCCGCTGGGGCACAGATACGCAGTATTTT. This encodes CASSFARWGTDTQYF.

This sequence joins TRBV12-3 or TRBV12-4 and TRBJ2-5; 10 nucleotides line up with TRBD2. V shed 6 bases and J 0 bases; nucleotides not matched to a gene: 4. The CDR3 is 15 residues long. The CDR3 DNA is TGTGCCAGCAGCTTGACTAGCGGGTACCAAGAGACCCAGTACTTC. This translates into CASSLTSGYQETQYF.

The DNA for the CDR3 is TGCAGTGCTAGGACTAGCGGGAGTGTCAGTACAGATACGCAGTATTTT. Amino acids: CSARTSGSVSTDTQYF. The rearrangement joins TRBV20-1 to TRBJ2-3, with 12 positions matching TRBD2. The CDR3 is 16 amino acids. With V trimmed by 3 bases and J by 3 bases, 7 bases remained unmatched. In germline, CDR1 is DFQATT, CDR2 SNEGSKA (reference sequence).

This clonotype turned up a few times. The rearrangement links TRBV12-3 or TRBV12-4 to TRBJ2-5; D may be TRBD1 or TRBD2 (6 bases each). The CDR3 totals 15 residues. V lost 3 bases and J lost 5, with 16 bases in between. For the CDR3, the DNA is TGTGCCAGCAGTTTTGATTTCGGGGGCAGCGAGACCCAGTACTTC. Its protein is CASSFDFGGSETQYF.

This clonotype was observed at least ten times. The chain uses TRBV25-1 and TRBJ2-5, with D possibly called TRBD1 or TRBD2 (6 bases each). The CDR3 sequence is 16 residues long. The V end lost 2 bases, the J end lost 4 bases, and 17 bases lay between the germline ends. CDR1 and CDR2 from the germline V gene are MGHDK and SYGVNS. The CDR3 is CASSETSRGPGETQYF. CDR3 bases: TGTGCCAGCAGTGAAACCTCCCGGGGGCCCGGAGAGACCCAGTACTTC.

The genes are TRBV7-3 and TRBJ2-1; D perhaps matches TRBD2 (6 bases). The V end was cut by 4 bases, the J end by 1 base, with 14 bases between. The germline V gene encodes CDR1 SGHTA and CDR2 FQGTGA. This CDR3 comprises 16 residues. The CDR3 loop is CASSWGDQRSYNEQFF. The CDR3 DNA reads TGTGCCAGCAGCTGGGGGGACCAGAGATCCTACAATGAGCAGTTCTTC.

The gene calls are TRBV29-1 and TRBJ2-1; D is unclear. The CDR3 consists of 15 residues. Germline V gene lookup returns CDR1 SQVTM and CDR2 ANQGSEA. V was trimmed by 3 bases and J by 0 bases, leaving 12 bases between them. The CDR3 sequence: CSVDGRPSSYNEQFF. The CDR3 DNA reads TGCAGCGTTGACGGGCGCCCGAGCTCCTACAATGAGCAGTTCTTC.

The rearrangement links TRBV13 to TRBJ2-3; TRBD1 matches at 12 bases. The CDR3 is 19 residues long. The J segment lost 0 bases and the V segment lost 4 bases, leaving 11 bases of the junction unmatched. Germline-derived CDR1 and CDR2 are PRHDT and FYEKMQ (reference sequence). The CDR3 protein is CASSSTGTGGAPSTDTQYF. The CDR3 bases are TGTGCCAGCAGCTCGACCGGGACAGGGGGCGCGCCTAGCACAGATACGCAGTATTTT.

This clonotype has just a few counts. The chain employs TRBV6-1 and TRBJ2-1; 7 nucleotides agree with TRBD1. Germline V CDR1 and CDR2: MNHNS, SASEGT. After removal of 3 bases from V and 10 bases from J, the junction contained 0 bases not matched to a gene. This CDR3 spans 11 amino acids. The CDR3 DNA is TGTGCCAGCAGTGAGGACAGGGAGCAGTTCTTC. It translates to CASSEDREQFF.

The CDR3 DNA reads TGTGCCAGCAGCTTAAGCGGGAGCCTGCAGTTCTTC. This gives the protein CASSLSGSLQFF. The chain employs TRBV7-2 and TRBJ2-1, with 8 bases aligning to TRBD2. CDR1 and CDR2 from the germline V gene are SGHTA and FQGNSA. The CDR3 is 12 amino acids. After removal of 2 bases from V and 12 bases from J, the junction contained 3 bases not matched to a gene.